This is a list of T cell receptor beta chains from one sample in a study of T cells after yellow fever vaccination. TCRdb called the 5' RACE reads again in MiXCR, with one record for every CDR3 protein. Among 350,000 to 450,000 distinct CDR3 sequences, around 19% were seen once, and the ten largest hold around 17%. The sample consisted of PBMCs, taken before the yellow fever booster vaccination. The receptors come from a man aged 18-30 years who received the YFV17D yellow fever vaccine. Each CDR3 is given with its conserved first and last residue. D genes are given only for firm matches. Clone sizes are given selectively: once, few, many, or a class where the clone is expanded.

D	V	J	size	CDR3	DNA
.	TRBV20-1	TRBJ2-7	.	CSAREVRLNGPYEQYF	TGCAGTGCCAGAGAGGTTAGACTGAACGGCCCCTACGAGCAGTACTTC
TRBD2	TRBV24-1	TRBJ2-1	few	CATSGGGLYNEQFF	TGTGCCACGAGCGGCGGGGGGCTTTACAATGAGCAGTTCTTC
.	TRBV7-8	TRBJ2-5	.	CASRILRGVRETQYF	TGTGCCAGCAGGATTTTGCGGGGCGTCCGGGAGACCCAGTACTTC
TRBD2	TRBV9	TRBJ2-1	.	CASSATSGGANNEQFF	TGTGCCAGCAGCGCGACTAGCGGGGGGGCTAACAATGAGCAGTTCTTC
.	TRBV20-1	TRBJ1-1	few	CSARDGRRDQAFF	TGCAGTGCTAGAGATGGTAGGAGGGACCAAGCTTTCTTT
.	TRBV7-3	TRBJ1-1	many	CASSLGGGMNTEAFF	TGTGCCAGCAGCTTAGGCGGGGGTATGAACACTGAAGCTTTCTTT
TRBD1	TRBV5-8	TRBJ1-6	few	CASSLRQGTPLHF	TGTGCCAGCAGCCTGAGACAGGGGACACCCCTCCACTTT
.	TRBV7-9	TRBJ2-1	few	CASSLEGQIWEQFF	TGTGCCAGCAGCTTGGAGGGACAGATATGGGAGCAGTTCTTC
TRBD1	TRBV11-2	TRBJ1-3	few	CASTGQGLSGNTIYF	TGTGCCAGCACCGGACAGGGTCTTTCTGGAAACACCATATATTTT
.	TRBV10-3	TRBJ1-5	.	CAISESGSPNGQPQHF	TGTGCCATCAGTGAGTCGGGCAGCCCTAACGGGCAGCCCCAGCATTTT
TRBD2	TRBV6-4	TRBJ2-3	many	CASSALAGRTDTQYF	TGTGCCAGCAGTGCCCTAGCGGGGAGGACAGATACGCAGTATTTT
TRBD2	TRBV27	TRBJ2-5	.	CASSFRLAGETQYF	TGTGCCAGCAGTTTTCGACTAGCCGGGGAGACCCAGTACTTC
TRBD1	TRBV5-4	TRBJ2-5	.	CASSLGTGNQETQYF	TGTGCCAGCAGCTTGGGGACAGGGAACCAAGAGACCCAGTACTTC
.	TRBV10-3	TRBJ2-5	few	CAAAPTGVETQYF	TGTGCCGCCGCGCCTACGGGGGTAGAGACCCAGTACTTC
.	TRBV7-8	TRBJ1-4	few	CASSSGLTNEKLFF	TGTGCCAGCAGCTCCGGGTTGACTAATGAAAAACTGTTTTTT
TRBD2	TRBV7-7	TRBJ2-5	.	CASSSSGGRAATQYF	TGTGCTAGCAGCTCTAGCGGGGGCCGGGCGGCGACCCAGTACTTC
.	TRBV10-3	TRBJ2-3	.	CASGGRVTDTQYF	TGTGCCTCCGGCGGACGGGTTACAGATACGCAGTATTTT
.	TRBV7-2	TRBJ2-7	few	CASSFSSGTYEQYF	TGTGCCAGCAGCTTCAGCTCCGGGACCTACGAGCAGTACTTC
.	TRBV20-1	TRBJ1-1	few	CSASGHFNTEAFF	TGCAGTGCTAGTGGACACTTCAACACTGAAGCTTTCTTT
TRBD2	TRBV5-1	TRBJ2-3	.	CASRISGGTDTQYF	TGCGCCAGCCGCATTAGCGGGGGCACAGATACGCAGTATTTT
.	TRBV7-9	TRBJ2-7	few	CASSLRAGYEQYF	TGTGCCAGCAGCTTACGCGCAGGCTACGAGCAGTACTTC
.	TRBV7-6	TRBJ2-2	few	CASSSGHKFTGELFF	TGTGCCAGCAGCTCGGGACACAAATTCACCGGGGAGCTGTTTTTT
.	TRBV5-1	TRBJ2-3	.	CASSSRAGTGTQYF	TGCGCCAGCAGCTCTCGGGCAGGAACAGGTACGCAGTATTTT